The clone carrying this T cell receptor beta chain appeared a few times. This CDR3 has 16 amino acids. Germline V gives CDR1 MNHEY, CDR2 SVGAGI. The ends lost 0 bases at V and 4 bases at J; junction bases unmatched: 4. TCRdb recomputed calls from the 5' RACE reads with MiXCR, one row per CDR3 protein. Of under 600,000 distinct CDR3 sequences in the sample, about 20% were seen once. The sample is drawn from a study of T-cell memory formation after mild COVID-19. The genes are TRBV6-5 and TRBJ2-1, with 9 bases lining up with TRBD2. The sequence derives from an adult woman who had mild COVID-19 (a few samples of this study predate the infection). Cell type and time point are not known. The sample was PBMCs or a T cell subset sorted from them (not recorded which). The CDR3 loop is CASSYSMAGGYNEQFF. The DNA of the CDR3 is TGTGCCAGCAGTTACTCAATGGCGGGAGGGTACAATGAGCAGTTCTTC.